This entry concerns a single T cell receptor beta chain. No antigen is known for it. The data stem from a study of cytomegalovirus exposure and HLA in healthy donors. Findings and limits, study-wide: Evidence from a later analysis indicated that most CMV-associated TCR beta chains looked HLA-restricted. Most observed TCR sequences were rare, whereas some public TCRs were detected in many donors.

Germline trimming cut 10 bases from V and 9 bases from J; bases unmatched to any gene: 12. Germline V lookup: CDR1 MNHEY, CDR2 SVGAGI. The CDR3 is 13 amino acids. With 60 Vbeta and 13 Jbeta primers, the PCR was carried out. Libraries were prepared by immunoSEQ multiplex PCR; TCRdb keeps only in-frame clonotypes and omits some of them. The sample has approximately 110,000 clones, around 86% seen once. The chain carries TRBV6-5 and TRBJ2-1; TRBD2 aligns across 7 bases. The material sequenced was PBMCs. This TCR was recovered from a man in his thirties or forties in good health and CMV-seropositive. In nucleotides, the CDR3 is TGTGCCACCAAATACAGGACTAGAGGTGAGCAGTTCTTC. Its translation: CATKYRTRGEQFF.